The 25 T cell receptor beta chains given below trace back to one sample, sequenced in a study of OX40 agonist ivuxolimab in advanced cancers. Profiled with immunoSEQ multiplex PCR; TCRdb holds only in-frame clones, not every one. The sample yields approximately 72,000 clones, over 80% seen once. The source was CD4+ or CD8+ T cells sorted from blood, collected in a trial of the OX40 agonist ivuxolimab. These receptors all stem from an adult with an advanced solid tumor such as melanoma, head and neck, liver or kidney cancer.

V and J are TRBV11-2 and TRBJ1-2; D is undetermined. The CDR3 has 16 amino acids. CDR1 and CDR2 from the germline V gene are SGHAT and FQNNGV. Trimming stripped 4 bases from V and 3 bases from J, with 18 bases between. CDR3: CASSSTAGARDYGYTF. In DNA form, the CDR3 reads TGTGCCAGCAGCTCGACTGCGGGCGCCCGGGACTATGGCTACACCTTC.

V gene TRBV28 combines with J gene TRBJ1-6, with D uncertain. CDR1 MDHEN and CDR2 SYDVKM come from the germline V gene. CDR3 length equals 16 residues. The V end was cut by 0 bases, the J end by 3 bases, with 9 bases between. The CDR3: CASSLWVQSYNSPLHF. The CDR3, as DNA: TGTGCCAGCAGTTTATGGGTACAGAGCTATAATTCACCCCTCCACTTT.

V and J are TRBV30 and TRBJ1-5; D might be TRBD1 (6 bases). Trimming removed 0 bases from V and 4 bases from J, with 22 bases in between. From germline, CDR1 is GTSNPN and CDR2 SVGIG (reference sequence). CDR3 length: 18 amino acids. CDR3 region: CAWSVRGSRGVRNQPQHF. The DNA of the CDR3 is TGTGCCTGGAGTGTAAGGGGGAGCAGGGGTGTGCGAAATCAGCCCCAGCATTTT.

To note about this clone: The junction does not match germline at one end; this may be a read error. J is TRBJ1-6 and V is TRBV27, with D maybe TRBD1 (6 bases). The CDR3 sequence is 14 residues long. Germline V gene sequence: CDR1 MNHEY, CDR2 SMNVEV (reference sequence). The CDR3 is CAGSLLRGNSPLHF. The CDR3 coding sequence is TGTGCCGGCAGTTTATTAAGGGGGAATTCACCCCTCCACTTT.

The genes are TRBV18 and TRBJ1-5; the D gene is possibly TRBD1 (6 bases). Deletions cut 6 bases from V and 4 bases from J, with 10 bases between. Germline loops: CDR1 KGHSH, CDR2 LQKENI. The CDR3 consists of 13 residues. CDR3 nucleotides: TGTGCCAGCTCTCCGGACAGAAATCAGCCCCAGCATTTT. Encoded protein: CASSPDRNQPQHF.

The rearrangement links TRBV27 to TRBJ2-7; 7 bases fit TRBD2. Unmatched junction bases numbered 9, after V lost 4 bases and J lost 0 bases. The CDR3 totals 16 residues. The V gene's germline CDR1 is MNHEY and CDR2 SMNVEV (reference sequence). The CDR3 sequence: CASSYYSRESSYEQYF. CDR3 in DNA: TGTGCCAGCAGTTATTACTCGCGGGAGAGCTCCTACGAGCAGTACTTC.

This clone is a singleton in its sample. V is TRBV5-4 and J is TRBJ1-2; no clear D. The CDR3 contains 14 residues. Germline CDR1 and CDR2: SGHNT and YYREEE (reference sequence). As DNA, the CDR3 is TGTGCGGAGGGCAGCGTCTTACTCAACTATGGCTACACCTTC. Translation gives CAEGSVLLNYGYTF.

This chain links TRBV7-9 with TRBJ2-2; 10 nucleotides line up with TRBD2. The V gene end was trimmed by 4 bases and the J gene end by 7 bases; junction bases not matched to a gene: 6. The CDR3 contains 15 residues. Per germline, CDR1 SEHNR and CDR2 FQNEAQ (reference sequence). Written as DNA, the CDR3 is TGTGCCAGCAGCTCAACTAGCGGGATAAGCGGGGAGCTGTTTTTT. It codes for CASSSTSGISGELFF.

The rearrangement joins TRBV5-1 to TRBJ1-5; D is undetermined. Germline CDR1 SGHRS, CDR2 YFSETQ. V lost 0 bases, J lost 4 bases, and 5 bases lay in between. CDR3 length equals 13 residues. CDR3 in DNA: TGCGCCAGCAGCTTGGGACGGAATCAGCCCCAGCATTTT. Amino acid sequence: CASSLGRNQPQHF.

V is TRBV10-3 and J is TRBJ1-2, with D unresolved. Trimming left V 4 bases short and J 9 bases short, with 12 bases between. The CDR3 spans 12 residues. Germline CDR1 is ENHRY and CDR2 is SYGVKD. The CDR3 region is CAISAPKESYTF. The CDR3 DNA follows: TGTGCCATCAGTGCTCCTAAAGAGAGCTACACCTTC.

The rearrangement joins TRBV11-2 to TRBJ2-5; 8 bases agree with TRBD1. V shed 2 bases, J shed 2 bases, and the junction held 4 bases outside the gene matches. The germline gives CDR1 SGHAT, CDR2 FQNNGV. CDR3 length: 15 amino acids. CDR3 nucleotide sequence: TGTGCCAGCAGCTTAACAGGGGGTTGGCAAGAGACCCAGTACTTC. Protein: CASSLTGGWQETQYF.

This clone appeared once. This chain links TRBV30 with TRBJ2-3; 8 bases are a match to TRBD2. J was trimmed by 2 bases and V by 3 bases; bases with no gene match: 10. The germline CDR1 and CDR2 sequences are GTSNPN and SVGIG (reference sequence). The CDR3 totals 16 residues. Here the CDR3 reads CAWSGGRHPTTDTQYF. CDR3 coding DNA: TGTGCCTGGAGCGGCGGGAGGCACCCCACCACAGATACGCAGTATTTT.

This clone was observed a few times. The chain combines TRBV5-1 with TRBJ2-5; D possibly corresponds to TRBD2 (5 bases). Germline CDR1 SGHRS, CDR2 YFSETQ. The CDR3 is 13 residues long. V lost 0 bases and J lost 5, with 8 bases in between. The DNA of the CDR3 is TGCGCCAGCAGCTTGGAGGCTAGCGAGACCCAGTACTTC. Encoded protein: CASSLEASETQYF.

Only one count was recorded for this clone. The chain combines TRBV15 with TRBJ1-2, with D maybe TRBD1 (6 bases). CDR3 length: 14 amino acids. V lost 3 bases to trimming and J lost 2 bases, with 10 bases between them. Germline lookup yields CDR1 LNHNV and CDR2 YYDKDF (reference sequence). As DNA, the CDR3 is TGTGCCACCAGCAGCCGCAGGGGAAACTATGGCTACACCTTC. Protein sequence: CATSSRRGNYGYTF.

CDR3 nucleotide sequence: TGTGCCAGCAGGCCCCCCGGGACATCAAGGCTTATTCAGTACTTC. As protein: CASRPPGTSRLIQYF. V gene TRBV11-2 combines with J gene TRBJ2-4; weak D call: TRBD1 (6 bases). Germline CDR1 SGHAT, CDR2 FQNNGV. The CDR3 totals 15 residues. V gave up 6 bases and J gave up 10 bases, with 22 bases separating them.

The chain joins TRBV6-6 to TRBJ1-5; 10 bases fit TRBD1. Germline CDR1 and CDR2: MNHNY and SVGAGI (reference sequence). V was pared by 6 bases and J by 5 bases, with 4 bases of the junction left unmatched. This CDR3 is built from 14 residues. The CDR3 region is CASRTGQGHQPQHF. CDR3 nucleotides: TGTGCCAGCAGGACGGGACAGGGGCATCAGCCCCAGCATTTT.

The genes are TRBV28 and TRBJ2-7; TRBD1 matches at 7 bases. V dropped 7 bases and J dropped 0; count of bases not matched to a gene: 9. CDR1 and CDR2 (germline): MDHEN, SYDVKM. This CDR3 has 15 residues. The CDR3 region has the DNA TGTGCCAGCACCGGACCCGGGACAGCCTCCTACGAGCAGTACTTC. It specifies CASTGPGTASYEQYF.

This chain connects TRBV25-1 to TRBJ2-7; D is unresolved. Germline V gene sequence: CDR1 MGHDK, CDR2 SYGVNS. CDR3 length: 13 amino acids. V gave up 5 bases and J gave up 2 bases, with 10 bases separating them. The CDR3 protein is CASSPRSPYEQYF. The CDR3 region has the DNA TGTGCCAGCAGTCCAAGAAGCCCCTACGAGCAGTACTTC.

The genes are TRBV15 and TRBJ1-5; D is unresolved. Per the germline V gene, CDR1 is LNHNV and CDR2 is YYDKDF (reference sequence). The CDR3 is made up of 13 amino acids. V lost 0 bases to trimming and J lost 4 bases, with 4 bases between them. CDR3 region: CATSRDPNQPQHF. In DNA, the CDR3 is TGTGCCACCAGCAGAGATCCGAATCAGCCCCAGCATTTT. The full variable domain, with the rest looked up from reference TRBV15 and TRBJ1-5, is DAMVIQNPRYQVTQFGKPVTLSCSQTLNHNVMYWYQQKSSQAPKLLFHYYDKDFNNEADTPDNFQSRRPNTSFCFLDIRSPGLGDTAMYLCATSRDPNQPQHFGDGTRLSIL.

The rearrangement joins TRBV19 to TRBJ2-1, with D possibly called TRBD1 or TRBD2 (5 bases each). Per the germline V gene, CDR1 is LNHDA and CDR2 is SQIVND (reference sequence). The germline V and J ends were trimmed by 3 bases and 13 bases, with 13 bases remaining between them. The CDR3 has 12 amino acids. The CDR3 DNA reads TGTGCCAGTAGTATGGGGGATCCCCCTCAGTTCTTC. Encoded protein: CASSMGDPPQFF.

This clone appeared once. The J gene is TRBJ1-5, the V gene TRBV5-1, with TRBD1 matching over 7 bases. Looked up from germline, CDR1 is SGHRS and CDR2 is YFSETQ. Losses at the gene ends were 2 bases for V and 0 bases for J; bases not matched to a gene: 2. This CDR3 region has 15 residues. This CDR3 reads CASSLQGYSNQPQHF. CDR3 DNA: TGCGCCAGCAGCTTACAGGGGTATAGCAATCAGCCCCAGCATTTT.

The rearrangement joins TRBV7-9 to TRBJ1-1; a weak D match, TRBD1 (5 bases). Trimming took 5 bases from V and 1 from J, leaving 11 bases between them. Looked up from germline, CDR1 is SEHNR and CDR2 is FQNEAQ (reference sequence). The CDR3 loop spans 14 amino acids. In DNA, the CDR3 is TGTGCCAGCAGCCTAAACCAGGGGAACACTGAAGCTTTCTTT. Amino acids: CASSLNQGNTEAFF. Full variable domain (missing parts from reference TRBV7-9 and TRBJ1-1): DTGVSQNPRHKITKRGQNVTFRCDPISEHNRLYWYRQTLGQGPEFLTYFQNEAQLEKSRLLSDRFSAERPKGSFSTLEIQRTEQGDSAMYLCASSLNQGNTEAFFGQGTRLTVV.

This clone was observed a handful of times. Written as DNA, the CDR3 is TGTGCCAGCAGCCGGGACTACGAAGAGACCCAGTACTTC. This translates into CASSRDYEETQYF. This sequence joins TRBV7-9 and TRBJ2-5; 7 nucleotides agree with TRBD2. The CDR3 covers 13 residues. V shed 5 bases and J 3 bases; nucleotides not matched to a gene: 3. Germline V gene sequence: CDR1 SEHNR, CDR2 FQNEAQ (reference sequence). The whole variable domain, filled in from reference TRBV7-9 and TRBJ2-5, reads DTGVSQNPRHKITKRGQNVTFRCDPISEHNRLYWYRQTLGQGPEFLTYFQNEAQLEKSRLLSDRFSAERPKGSFSTLEIQRTEQGDSAMYLCASSRDYEETQYFGPGTRLLVL.

V and J are TRBV5-5 and TRBJ2-7; D is undetermined. This CDR3 region has 14 residues. Germline CDR1 and CDR2: SGHKS and YYEKEE (reference sequence). Trimming took 0 bases from V and 0 from J, leaving 7 bases between them. CDR3 amino acids: CASSLGVASYEQYF. Here the CDR3 DNA reads TGTGCCAGCAGCTTGGGCGTGGCCTCCTACGAGCAGTACTTC.

This chain uses TRBV2 with TRBJ1-6; unclear D gene. Trimming shortened V by 2 bases and J by 7 bases, and 12 bases separated the two germline ends. The CDR3 totals 15 residues. Germline CDR1 SNHLY, CDR2 FYNNEI. The CDR3 reads CASSELGPGNSPLHF. The CDR3 DNA follows: TGTGCCAGCAGTGAATTGGGCCCAGGAAATTCACCCCTCCACTTT.